The rows below give T cell receptor beta chains drawn from one sample of a study of cytomegalovirus exposure and HLA in healthy donors. The table came from immunoSEQ multiplex PCR; TCRdb's copy has only in-frame clones and leaves some out. The table shows fewer than 150,000 clones, with 76% occurring only once. Specimen: PBMCs. These receptors originate from a man aged 35 to 55 in good health and CMV-seronegative. Each CDR3 is given without its conserved first and last residue. D genes are given only for firm matches. Rows give clone size only sometimes, using once, few, many, or a class for an expanded clone.

v_call,clone_size,d_call,cdr3_aa
TRBV18,NA,NA,ASSPGGRATYEQY
TRBV6-6,NA,NA,ASSSERMSATYEQY
TRBV5-6,NA,NA,ASSLESTGQETQY
TRBV10-3,NA,NA,AISELRASSYEQY
TRBV28,NA,NA,ASRPPTAYEQY
TRBV18,NA,TRBD2,ASSPTGAGGVHEQY
TRBV7-6,NA,TRBD2,ASSLALTSAGELF
TRBV7-9,few,NA,ASKPQGGRTDTQY
TRBV5-6,NA,NA,ASSRSGSARTGELF
TRBV5-6,NA,TRBD2,ASSWGGTTYEQY
TRBV9,NA,NA,ASSVGLGGSDPRGAF
TRBV7-2,NA,TRBD2,ASSYVAGGRYEQY
TRBV30,NA,NA,AWSAGVTGELF
TRBV2,NA,NA,ASRTPDTYNSPLH
TRBV11-2,NA,NA,ASSLVAVSGNTIY
TRBV7-3,NA,NA,ASSLISWQGNTEAF
TRBV28,NA,TRBD1,ASSLAGTGVYAQF
TRBV7-2,NA,NA,ASSPGLSNQPQH
TRBV28,few,TRBD1,ATAIGQGSSGANVLT
TRBV19,NA,NA,ASYRQNYGYT
TRBV7-9,once,NA,ASSLTTGDQPQH
TRBV5-1,NA,NA,ASSNTREPYEQY
TRBV19,NA,TRBD1,ASSIGTLNRGRLQTNEKLF
TRBV5-1,NA,TRBD2,ASSVASGGSSSYEQY
TRBV7-2,few,TRBD1,ASSLGTGWTLRLF
TRBV14,NA,NA,ASSIVGTGELF
TRBV5-6,few,NA,ASSLTPGATNEKLF
TRBV7-9,once,TRBD2,ASSVDPTSGSYNEQF
TRBV5-1,NA,TRBD1,ASSPGTETNYGYT
TRBV27,NA,TRBD1,ASSLWSQGASSGANVLT
TRBV7-2,NA,TRBD1,ASSLGQGAVETQY
TRBV5-1,NA,TRBD2,ASSSGTTYEQY
TRBV4-1,NA,NA,ASSPGFRTTYNSPLH
TRBV7-2,NA,NA,ASSPNWDTNNEQF
TRBV19,NA,NA,ASSPDGRGTEAF
TRBV19,few,NA,ASSENRGEQF